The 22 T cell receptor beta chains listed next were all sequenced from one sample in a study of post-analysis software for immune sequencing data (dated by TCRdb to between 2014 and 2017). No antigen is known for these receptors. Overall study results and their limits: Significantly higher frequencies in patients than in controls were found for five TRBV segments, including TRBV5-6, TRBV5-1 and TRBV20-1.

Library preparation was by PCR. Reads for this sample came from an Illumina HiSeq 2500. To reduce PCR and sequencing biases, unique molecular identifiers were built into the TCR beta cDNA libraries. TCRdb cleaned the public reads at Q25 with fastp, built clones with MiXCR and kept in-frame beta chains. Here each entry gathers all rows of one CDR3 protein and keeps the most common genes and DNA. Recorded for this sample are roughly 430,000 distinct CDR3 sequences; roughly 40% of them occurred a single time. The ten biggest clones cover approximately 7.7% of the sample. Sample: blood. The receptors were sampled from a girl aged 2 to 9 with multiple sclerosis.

The CDR3 protein is CSARDPVWVGNQPQHF. In nucleotides, the CDR3 is TGCAGTGCTAGAGACCCGGTTTGGGTTGGGAATCAGCCCCAGCATTTT. The chain links TRBV20-1 to TRBJ1-5, with D hard to call. The V end lost 0 bases, the J end lost 4 bases, and 16 bases lay between the germline ends. There are 16 residues in the CDR3. Germline V gives CDR1 DFQATT, CDR2 SNEGSKA (reference sequence).

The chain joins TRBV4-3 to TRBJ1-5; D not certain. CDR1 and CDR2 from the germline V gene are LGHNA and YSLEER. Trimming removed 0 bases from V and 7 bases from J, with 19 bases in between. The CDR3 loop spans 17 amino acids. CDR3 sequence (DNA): TGCGCCAGCAGCCAAGACACCCGGGTCGACATTAGCCAGCCCCAGCATTTT. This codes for CASSQDTRVDISQPQHF.

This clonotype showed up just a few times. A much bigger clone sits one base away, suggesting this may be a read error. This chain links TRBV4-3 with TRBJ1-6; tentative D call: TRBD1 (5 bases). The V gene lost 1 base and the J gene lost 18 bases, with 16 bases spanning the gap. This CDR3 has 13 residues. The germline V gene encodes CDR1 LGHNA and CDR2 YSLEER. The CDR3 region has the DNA TGCGCCAGCAGCCAAGCAGGGACCCCAGGCCCCCACTTT. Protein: CASSQAGTPGPHF.

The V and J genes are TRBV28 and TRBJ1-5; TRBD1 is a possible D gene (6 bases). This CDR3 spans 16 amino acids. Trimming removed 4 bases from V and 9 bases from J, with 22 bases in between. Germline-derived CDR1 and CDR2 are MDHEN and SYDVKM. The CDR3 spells CASSSTGQPGRWPQHF. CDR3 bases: TGTGCCAGCAGTTCCACCGGACAGCCGGGAAGGTGGCCCCAGCATTTT.

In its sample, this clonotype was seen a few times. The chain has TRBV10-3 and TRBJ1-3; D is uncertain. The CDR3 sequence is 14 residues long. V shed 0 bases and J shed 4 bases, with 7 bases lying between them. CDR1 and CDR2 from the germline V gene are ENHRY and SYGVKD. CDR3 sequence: CAISESGEGNTIYF. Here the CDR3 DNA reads TGTGCCATCAGTGAGTCTGGGGAAGGAAACACCATATATTTT.

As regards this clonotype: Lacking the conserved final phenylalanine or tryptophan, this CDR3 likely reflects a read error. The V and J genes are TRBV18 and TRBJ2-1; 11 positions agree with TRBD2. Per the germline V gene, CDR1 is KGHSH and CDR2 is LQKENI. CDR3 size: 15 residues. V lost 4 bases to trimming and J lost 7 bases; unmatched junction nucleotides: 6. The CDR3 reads CASSQLLAGVNEQFC. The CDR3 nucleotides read TGTGCCAGCTCACAGCTACTAGCGGGAGTGAATGAGCAGTTCTGC.

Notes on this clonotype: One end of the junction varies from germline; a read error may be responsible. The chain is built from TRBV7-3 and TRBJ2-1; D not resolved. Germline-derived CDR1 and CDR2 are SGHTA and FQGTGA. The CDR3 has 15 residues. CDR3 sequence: CASGLEASSYNEQFF. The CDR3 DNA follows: TGTGCCAGCGGCTTAGAGGCTAGCTCCTACAATGAGCAGTTCTTC. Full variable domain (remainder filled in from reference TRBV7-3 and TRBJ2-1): GAGVSQTPSNKVTEKGKYVELRCDPISGHTALYWYRQSLGQGPEFLIYFQGTGAADDSGLPNDRFFAVRPEGSVSTLKIQRTERGDSAVYLCASGLEASSYNEQFFGPGTRLTVL.

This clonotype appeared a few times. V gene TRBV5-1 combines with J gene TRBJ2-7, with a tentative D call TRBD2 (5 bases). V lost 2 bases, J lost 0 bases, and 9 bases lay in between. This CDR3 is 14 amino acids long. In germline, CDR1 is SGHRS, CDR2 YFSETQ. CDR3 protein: CASSLLRDSYEQYF. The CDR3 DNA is TGCGCCAGCAGCTTACTTCGGGACTCCTACGAGCAGTACTTC.

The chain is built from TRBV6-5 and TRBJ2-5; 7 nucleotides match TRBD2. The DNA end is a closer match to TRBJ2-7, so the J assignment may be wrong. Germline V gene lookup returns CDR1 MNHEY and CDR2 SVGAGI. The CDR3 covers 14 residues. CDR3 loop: CASTHRGLPYEQYF. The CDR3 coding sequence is TGTGCCAGCACACATCGGGGACTACCTTACGAGCAGTACTTC.

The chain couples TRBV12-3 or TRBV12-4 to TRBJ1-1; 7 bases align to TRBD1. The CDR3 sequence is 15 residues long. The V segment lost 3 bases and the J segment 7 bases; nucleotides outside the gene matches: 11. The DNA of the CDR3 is TGTGCCAGCAGTTTGAGAGAGGGGGCGTGGATTGAAGCTTTCTTT. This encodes CASSLREGAWIEAFF.

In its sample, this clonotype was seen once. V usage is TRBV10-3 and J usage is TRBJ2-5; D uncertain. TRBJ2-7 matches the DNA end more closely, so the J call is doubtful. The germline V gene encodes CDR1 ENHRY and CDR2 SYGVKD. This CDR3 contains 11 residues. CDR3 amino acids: CAISQSYEQYF. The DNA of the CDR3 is TGTGCCATCAGCCAGAGCTACGAGCAGTACTTC.

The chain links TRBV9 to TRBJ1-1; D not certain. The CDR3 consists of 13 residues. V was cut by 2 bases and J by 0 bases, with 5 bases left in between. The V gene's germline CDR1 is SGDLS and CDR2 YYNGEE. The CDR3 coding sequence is TGTGCCAGCAGCGTCTTGATGAACACTGAAGCTTTCTTT. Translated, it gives CASSVLMNTEAFF.

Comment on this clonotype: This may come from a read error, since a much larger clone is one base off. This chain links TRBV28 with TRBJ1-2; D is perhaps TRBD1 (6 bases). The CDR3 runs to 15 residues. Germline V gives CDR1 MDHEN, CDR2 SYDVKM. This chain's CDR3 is CASMTMGGALLGHTF. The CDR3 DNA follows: TGTGCCAGCATGACCATGGGGGGCGCGTTACTTGGCCACACCTTC.

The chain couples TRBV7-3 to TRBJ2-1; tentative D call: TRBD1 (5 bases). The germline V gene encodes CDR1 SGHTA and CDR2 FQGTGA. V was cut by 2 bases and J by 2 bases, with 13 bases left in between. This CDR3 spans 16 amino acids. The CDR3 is CASSLDQGFPYNEQFF. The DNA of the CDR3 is TGTGCCAGCAGCTTAGACCAGGGTTTCCCCTACAATGAGCAGTTCTTC.

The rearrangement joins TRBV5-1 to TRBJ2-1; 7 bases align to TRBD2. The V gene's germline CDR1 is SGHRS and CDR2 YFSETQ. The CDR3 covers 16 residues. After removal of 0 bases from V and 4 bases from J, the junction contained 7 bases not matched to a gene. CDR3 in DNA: TGCGCCAGCAGCTTGGGGACTAGTATCAGATACAATGAGCAGTTCTTC. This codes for CASSLGTSIRYNEQFF. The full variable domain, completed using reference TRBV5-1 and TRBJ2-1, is KAGVTQTPRYLIKTRGQQVTLSCSPISGHRSVSWYQQTPGQGLQFLFEYFSETQRNKGNFPGRFSGRQFSNSRSEMNVSTLELGDSALYLCASSLGTSIRYNEQFFGPGTRLTVL.

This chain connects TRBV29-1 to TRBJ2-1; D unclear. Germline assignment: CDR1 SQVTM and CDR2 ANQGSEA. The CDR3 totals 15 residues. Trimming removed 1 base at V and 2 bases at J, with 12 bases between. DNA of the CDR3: TGCAGCGTTGAAGGGGCCCAGAGCCCCTACAATGAGCAGTTCTTC. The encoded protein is CSVEGAQSPYNEQFF.

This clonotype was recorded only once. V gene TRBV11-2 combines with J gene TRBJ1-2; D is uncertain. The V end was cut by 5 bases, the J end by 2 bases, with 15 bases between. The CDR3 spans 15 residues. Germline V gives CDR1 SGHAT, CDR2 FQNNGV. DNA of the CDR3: TGTGCCAGCAGCCGTGTTGGCGAATTAAACTATGGCTACACCTTC. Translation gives CASSRVGELNYGYTF.

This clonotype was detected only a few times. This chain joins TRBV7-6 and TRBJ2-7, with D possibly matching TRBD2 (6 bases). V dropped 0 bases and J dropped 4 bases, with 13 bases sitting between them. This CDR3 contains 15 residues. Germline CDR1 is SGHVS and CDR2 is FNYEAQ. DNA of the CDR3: TGTGCCAGCAGCTTAGCCGGGACTCTACAATACGAGCAGTACTTC. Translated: CASSLAGTLQYEQYF.

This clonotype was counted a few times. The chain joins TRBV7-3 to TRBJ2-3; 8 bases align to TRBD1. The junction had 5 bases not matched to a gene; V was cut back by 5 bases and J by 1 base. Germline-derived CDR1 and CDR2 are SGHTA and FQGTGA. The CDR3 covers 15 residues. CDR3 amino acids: CASSPLTGGTDTQYF. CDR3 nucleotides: TGTGCCAGCAGCCCCCTGACAGGGGGCACAGATACGCAGTATTTT.

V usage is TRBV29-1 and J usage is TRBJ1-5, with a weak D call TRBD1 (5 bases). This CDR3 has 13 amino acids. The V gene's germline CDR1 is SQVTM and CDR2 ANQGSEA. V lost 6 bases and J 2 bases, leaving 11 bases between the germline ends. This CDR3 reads CSVSGGGNQPQHF. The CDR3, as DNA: TGCAGCGTCTCGGGAGGGGGCAATCAGCCCCAGCATTTT.

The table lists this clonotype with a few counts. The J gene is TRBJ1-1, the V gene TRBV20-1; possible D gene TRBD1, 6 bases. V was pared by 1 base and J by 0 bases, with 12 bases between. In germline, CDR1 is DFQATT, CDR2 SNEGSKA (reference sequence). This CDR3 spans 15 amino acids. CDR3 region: CSARGAGALNTEAFF. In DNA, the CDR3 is TGCAGTGCTAGAGGGGCAGGGGCTTTGAACACTGAAGCTTTCTTT.

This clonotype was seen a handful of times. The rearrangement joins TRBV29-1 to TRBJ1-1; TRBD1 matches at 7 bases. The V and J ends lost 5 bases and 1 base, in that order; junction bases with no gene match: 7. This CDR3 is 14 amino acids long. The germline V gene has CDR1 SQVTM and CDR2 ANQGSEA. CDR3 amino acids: CSVRGLRTNTEAFF. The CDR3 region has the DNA TGCAGCGTTAGGGGGCTCAGAACGAACACTGAAGCTTTCTTT.